The source of this TCR beta chain is a study of follicular helper T cells after annual influenza vaccination. The CDR3 loop spans 15 amino acids. Germline lookup yields CDR1 MNHNY and CDR2 SVGAGI (reference sequence). Trimming took 2 bases from V and 0 from J; bases not matched to a gene: 3. Here immunoSEQ multiplex PCR was the method, and the copy in TCRdb shows in-frame clones only, minus some. The profile covers 1,200 or so clones, with over 75% appearing a single time and approximately 7.7% taken by the ten largest. Time point here: 2015-2016 season, 7 days after influenza vaccination. Source: CXCR5+ CD38+ circulating T follicular helper cells from blood, taken 7 days after influenza vaccination. Stated subset: circulating Tfh, non-naive CD4+CXCR5+PD-1+ (ICOS+CD38+ or ICOS-CD38-). This TCR was sampled from an adult who received the influenza vaccine. The gene calls are TRBV6-6 and TRBJ2-7, with 8 bases identical to TRBD1. CDR3 sequence: CASSYTGGSSYEQYF. CDR3 sequence (DNA): TGTGCCAGCAGTTACACAGGGGGGAGCTCCTACGAGCAGTACTTC.